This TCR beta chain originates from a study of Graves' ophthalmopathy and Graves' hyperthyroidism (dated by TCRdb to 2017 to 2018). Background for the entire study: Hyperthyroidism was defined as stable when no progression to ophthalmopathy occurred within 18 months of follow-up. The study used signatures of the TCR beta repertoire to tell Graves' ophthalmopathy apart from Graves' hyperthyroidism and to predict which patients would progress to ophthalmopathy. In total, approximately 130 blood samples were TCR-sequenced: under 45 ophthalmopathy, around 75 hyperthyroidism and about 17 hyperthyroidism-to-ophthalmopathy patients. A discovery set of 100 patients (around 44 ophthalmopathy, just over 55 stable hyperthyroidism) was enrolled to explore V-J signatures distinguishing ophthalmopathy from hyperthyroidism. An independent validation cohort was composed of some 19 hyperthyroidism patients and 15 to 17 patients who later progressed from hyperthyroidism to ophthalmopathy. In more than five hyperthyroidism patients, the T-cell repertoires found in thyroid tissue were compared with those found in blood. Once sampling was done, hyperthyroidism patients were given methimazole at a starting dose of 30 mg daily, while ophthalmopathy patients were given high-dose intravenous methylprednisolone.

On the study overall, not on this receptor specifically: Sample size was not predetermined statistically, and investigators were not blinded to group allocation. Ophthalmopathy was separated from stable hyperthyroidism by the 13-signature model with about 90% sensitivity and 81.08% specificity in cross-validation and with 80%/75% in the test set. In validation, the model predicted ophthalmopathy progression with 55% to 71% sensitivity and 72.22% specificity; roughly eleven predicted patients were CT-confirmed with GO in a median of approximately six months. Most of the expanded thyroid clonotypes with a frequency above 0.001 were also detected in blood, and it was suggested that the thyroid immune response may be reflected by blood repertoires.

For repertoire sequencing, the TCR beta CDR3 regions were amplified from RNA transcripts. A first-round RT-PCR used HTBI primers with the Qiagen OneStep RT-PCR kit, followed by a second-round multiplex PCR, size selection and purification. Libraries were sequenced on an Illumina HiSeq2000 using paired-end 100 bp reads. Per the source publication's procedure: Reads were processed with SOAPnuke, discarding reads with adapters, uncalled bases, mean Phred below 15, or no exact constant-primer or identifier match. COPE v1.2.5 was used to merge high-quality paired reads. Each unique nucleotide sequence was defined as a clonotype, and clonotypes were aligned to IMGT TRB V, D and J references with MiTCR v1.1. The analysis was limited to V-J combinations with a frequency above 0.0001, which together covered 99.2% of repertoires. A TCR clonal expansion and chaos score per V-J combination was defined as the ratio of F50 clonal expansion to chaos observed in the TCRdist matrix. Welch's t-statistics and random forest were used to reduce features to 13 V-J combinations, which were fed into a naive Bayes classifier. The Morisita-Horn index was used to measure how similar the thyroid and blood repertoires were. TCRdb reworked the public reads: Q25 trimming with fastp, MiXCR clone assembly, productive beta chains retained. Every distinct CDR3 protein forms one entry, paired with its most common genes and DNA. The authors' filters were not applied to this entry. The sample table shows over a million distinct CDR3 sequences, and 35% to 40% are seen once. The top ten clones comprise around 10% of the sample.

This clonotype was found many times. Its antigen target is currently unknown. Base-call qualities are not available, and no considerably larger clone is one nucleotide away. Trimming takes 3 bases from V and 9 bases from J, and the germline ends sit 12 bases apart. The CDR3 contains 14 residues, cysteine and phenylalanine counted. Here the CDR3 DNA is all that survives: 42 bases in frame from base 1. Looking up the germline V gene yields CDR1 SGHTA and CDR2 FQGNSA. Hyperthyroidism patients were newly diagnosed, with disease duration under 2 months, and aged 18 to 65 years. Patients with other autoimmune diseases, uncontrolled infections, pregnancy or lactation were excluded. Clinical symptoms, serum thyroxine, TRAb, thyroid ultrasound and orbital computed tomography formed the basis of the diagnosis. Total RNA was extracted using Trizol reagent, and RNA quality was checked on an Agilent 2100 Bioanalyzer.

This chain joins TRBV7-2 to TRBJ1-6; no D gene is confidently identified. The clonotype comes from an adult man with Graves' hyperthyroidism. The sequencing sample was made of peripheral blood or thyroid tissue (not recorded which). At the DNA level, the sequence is TGTGCCAGCAGCTTTGGGCAGGTCTTTTCACCCCTCCACTTT. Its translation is CASSFGQVFSPLHF.